This is a list of T cell receptor beta chains from one sample in a study of CXCR3-negative and CXCR3-positive naive CD8 T cells. Each CDR3 protein gets one entry in TCRdb, which reprocessed the 5' RACE reads and gives no DNA. The specimen's table records 45,000 or so distinct CDR3 sequences. Sequencing used naive CXCR3- CD8+ T cells from blood. The receptors shown here come from a human donor in good health. Some clones in this sample may be carry-over from other donors' samples. Both conserved end residues are part of each CDR3.

v_gene	len	j_gene	CDR3aa
TRBV6-5	13	TRBJ1-1	CASSGYVNTEAFF
TRBV6-5	18	TRBJ2-6	CASSYLGFSGSGANVLTF
TRBV3-1	12	TRBJ2-7	CASSQETGEQYF
TRBV11-3	16	TRBJ2-1	CASSPTWAGEYNEQFF
TRBV29-1	13	TRBJ2-7	CSVDPTGFDEQYF
TRBV28	13	TRBJ2-2	CPSRKRVTGELFF
TRBV19	13	TRBJ1-5	CASFGYSNQPQHF
TRBV7-9	16	TRBJ2-7	CASSPTPGERLYEQYF
TRBV4-2	17	TRBJ2-1	CASSQDQRDGLWNEQFF
TRBV10-3	14	TRBJ2-3	CAIMASGSTDTQYF
TRBV28	13	TRBJ2-7	CASSSSDSYEQYF
TRBV7-9	14	TRBJ2-1	CASSSGQGIDEQFF
TRBV29-1	15	TRBJ2-7	CSVQREGVPGDEQYF
TRBV7-6	15	TRBJ2-7	CASSLGQLKSYEQYF
TRBV28	14	TRBJ1-1	CASSLIAGNTEAFF
TRBV20-1	14	TRBJ2-7	CSAYRDRLYYEQYF
TRBV28	14	TRBJ2-2	CASAVGANTGELFF
TRBV27	14	TRBJ2-1	CASSTDSLGGEQFF
TRBV6-5	15	TRBJ2-7	CASSRSTGGSYEQYF
TRBV29-1	14	TRBJ1-5	CSASSGNSNQPQHF
TRBV28	18	TRBJ1-3	CATQAPTTGHFSGNTIYF
TRBV19	15	TRBJ1-1	CASSTRGRGRTEAFF
TRBV6-2/TRBV6-3	12	TRBJ2-1	CASRTGDNEQFF
TRBV7-8	15	TRBJ2-3	CASSSLAGELDTQYF